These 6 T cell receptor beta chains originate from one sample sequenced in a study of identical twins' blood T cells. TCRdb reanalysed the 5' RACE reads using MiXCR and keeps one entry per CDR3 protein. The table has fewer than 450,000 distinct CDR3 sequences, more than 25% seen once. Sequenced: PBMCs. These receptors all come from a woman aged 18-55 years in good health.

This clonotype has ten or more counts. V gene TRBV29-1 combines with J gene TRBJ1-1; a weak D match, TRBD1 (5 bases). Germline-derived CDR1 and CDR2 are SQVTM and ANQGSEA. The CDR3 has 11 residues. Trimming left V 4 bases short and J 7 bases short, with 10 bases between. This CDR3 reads CSVGLQGEAFF. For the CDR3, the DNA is TGCAGCGTTGGGCTTCAGGGTGAAGCTTTCTTT.

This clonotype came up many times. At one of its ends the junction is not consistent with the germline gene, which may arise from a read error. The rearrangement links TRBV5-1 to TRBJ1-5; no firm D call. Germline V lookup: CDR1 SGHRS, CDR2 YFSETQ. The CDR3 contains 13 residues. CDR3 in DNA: TGTGCCAGCAGTTTAAGCAGCAATCAGCCCCAGCATTTT. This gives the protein CASSLSSNQPQHF.

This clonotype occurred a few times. CDR3 loop: CASSFTSGINGELFF. The CDR3 DNA sequence: TGTGCCAGTAGTTTCACTAGCGGGATTAACGGGGAGCTGTTTTTT. V and J are TRBV19 and TRBJ2-2, with 10 bases aligning to TRBD2. Germline trimming cut 5 bases from V and 7 bases from J; bases unmatched to any gene: 7. This CDR3 comprises 15 residues. The germline V gene has CDR1 LNHDA and CDR2 SQIVND (reference sequence).

DNA of the CDR3: TGTGCCAGCTCTCGCCTAACTCAAGAGACCCAGTACTTC. Translated, it gives CASSRLTQETQYF. The chain employs TRBV18 and TRBJ2-5, with D uncertain. V shed 6 bases and J shed 2 bases, with 10 bases lying between them. Germline V gene lookup returns CDR1 KGHSH and CDR2 LQKENI. This CDR3 region has 13 residues. The full variable domain, in which reference TRBV18 and TRBJ2-5 provide the parts outside the CDR3, is NAGVMQNPRHLVRRRGQEARLRCSPMKGHSHVYWYRQLPEEGLKFMVYLQKENIIDESGMPKERFSAEFPKEGPSILRIQQVVRGDSAAYFCASSRLTQETQYFGPGTRLLVL.

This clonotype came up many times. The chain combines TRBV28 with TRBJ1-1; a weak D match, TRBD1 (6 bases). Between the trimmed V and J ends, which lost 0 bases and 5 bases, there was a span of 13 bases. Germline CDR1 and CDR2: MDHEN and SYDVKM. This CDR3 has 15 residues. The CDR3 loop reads CASSLWGQGSTEAFF. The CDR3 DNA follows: TGTGCCAGCAGTTTATGGGGACAAGGGTCGACTGAAGCTTTCTTT.

The CDR3 nucleotides read TGTGCCAGCAGTTCCGTGAGTGGGGATGAGCAGTTCTTC. This codes for CASSSVSGDEQFF. The J gene is TRBJ2-1, the V gene TRBV27; D gene uncertain. Germline CDR1 and CDR2: MNHEY and SMNVEV (reference sequence). Trimming left V 4 bases short and J 8 bases short, with 12 bases between. The CDR3 extends over 13 amino acids.